This is a list of T cell receptor beta chains from one sample in a study of T cells in Graves' hyperthyroidism and ophthalmopathy. TCRdb independently ran MiXCR on the multiplex PCR reads; one entry per CDR3 protein. The sample consists of fewer than 900,000 distinct CDR3 sequences, under 20% of them appearing once. Sequences were obtained from blood. The receptors were gathered from a woman aged 45-65 years with Graves' hyperthyroidism that later progressed to Graves' ophthalmopathy. CDR3s leave out the opening cysteine and the closing phenylalanine or tryptophan. A row's size may be missing; if present it is once, few, many or a size class.

abundance	v_gene	j_gene	CDR3aa
many	TRBV5-1	TRBJ1-1	ASSHTSTGPLNTEAF
-	TRBV7-8	TRBJ2-1	ASSTIGPENEQF
-	TRBV12-5	TRBJ2-7	ASGFGASEFYEQY
many	TRBV18	TRBJ1-2	ASSRDRDNYGYT
many	TRBV12-3/TRBV12-4	TRBJ2-7	ASSLLGQGNEQY
-	TRBV6-5	TRBJ2-2	ASIRGRVAGGLANTGELF
-	TRBV4-1	TRBJ1-6	ASSQHQGVNSPLH
many	TRBV5-1	TRBJ2-7	ATRPPPGLVGEQY
-	TRBV3-1	TRBJ2-6	ASSQVIRTSGGVSGANVLT
many	TRBV27	TRBJ1-1	ASSSDGRTEAF
few	TRBV2	TRBJ1-5	ASSAGTGYQPQH
-	TRBV19	TRBJ1-6	ASSKGYNSPLH
few	TRBV3-1	TRBJ2-5	ASSQDVGGASGETQY
-	TRBV11-3	TRBJ2-1	ASSSSGTGILEQF
-	TRBV27	TRBJ2-2	ASRLQGGTGELF
many	TRBV13	TRBJ2-3	ASSLGGGGGLTDTQY
few	TRBV11-2	TRBJ2-7	ASSLDSLTTYEQY
-	TRBV9	TRBJ2-2	ASSAPLTGVDTGELF
few	TRBV9	TRBJ2-1	ASSTSGGASYNEQF
many	TRBV10-3	TRBJ2-3	AMTTRNRSSTDTQY
-	TRBV11-2	TRBJ2-1	ASSSSGNSYNEQF
-	TRBV10-3	TRBJ2-7	AIGESVYEQY
once	TRBV20-1	TRBJ1-5	SASPGINQPRH
many	TRBV3-1	TRBJ2-7	ASSPGTNHEQY
-	TRBV6-1	TRBJ2-7	ASSEAMGQGAYEQY
-	TRBV29-1	TRBJ1-1	SVEESDGWTNTEAF
many	TRBV11-2	TRBJ1-1	ASSLVGRILNTEAF
few	TRBV5-5	TRBJ1-2	ASSLDMAWYT
-	TRBV6-1	TRBJ2-1	ASSVGTGFRNEQF
many	TRBV7-9	TRBJ2-7	ASSFPGYDEQY
-	TRBV7-2	TRBJ2-5	ASSWPGPLQETQY
-	TRBV14	TRBJ2-3	ASSRWTGRTDTQY
few	TRBV7-6	TRBJ2-1	ASSKIHTATGNYNEQF
few	TRBV7-3	TRBJ2-5	ASSLNPLGRGFQETQY
many	TRBV9	TRBJ1-1	ASSVGRGVTEAF
-	TRBV20-1	TRBJ1-2	SARLPIGDYGYT
-	TRBV20-1	TRBJ2-7	SAVGLAGGYEQY
few	TRBV20-1	TRBJ2-3	SARDGTGADTQY
-	TRBV4-1	TRBJ1-2	ASSHKQGDYGYT
many	TRBV6-1	TRBJ1-1	ASRKGLGTEAF
-	TRBV7-9	TRBJ2-5	ASSLRGDFQETQY